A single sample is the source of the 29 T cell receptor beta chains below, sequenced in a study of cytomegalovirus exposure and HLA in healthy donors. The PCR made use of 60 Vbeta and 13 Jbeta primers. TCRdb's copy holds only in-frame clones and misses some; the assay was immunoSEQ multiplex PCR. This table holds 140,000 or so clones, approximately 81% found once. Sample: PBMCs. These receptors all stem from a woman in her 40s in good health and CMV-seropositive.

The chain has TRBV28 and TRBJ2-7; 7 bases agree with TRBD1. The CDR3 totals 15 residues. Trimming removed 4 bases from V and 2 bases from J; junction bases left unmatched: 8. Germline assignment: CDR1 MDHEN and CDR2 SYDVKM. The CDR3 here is CASSYDRVEPYEQYF. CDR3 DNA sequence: TGTGCCAGCAGTTACGACAGGGTTGAGCCCTACGAGCAGTACTTC.

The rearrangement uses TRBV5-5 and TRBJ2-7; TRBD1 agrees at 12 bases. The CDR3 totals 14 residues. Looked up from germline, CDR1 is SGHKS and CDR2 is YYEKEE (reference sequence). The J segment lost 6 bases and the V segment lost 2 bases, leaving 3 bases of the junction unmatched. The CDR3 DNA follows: TGTGCCAGCAGCTTTGGGACAGGGGGCCGCGAGCAGTACTTC. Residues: CASSFGTGGREQYF.

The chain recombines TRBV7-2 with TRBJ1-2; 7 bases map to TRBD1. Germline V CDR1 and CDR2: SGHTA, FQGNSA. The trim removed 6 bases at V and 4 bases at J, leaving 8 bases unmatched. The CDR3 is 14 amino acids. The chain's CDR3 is CASREDRRGYGYTF. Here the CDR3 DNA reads TGTGCCAGCAGAGAGGACAGGAGGGGCTATGGCTACACCTTC.

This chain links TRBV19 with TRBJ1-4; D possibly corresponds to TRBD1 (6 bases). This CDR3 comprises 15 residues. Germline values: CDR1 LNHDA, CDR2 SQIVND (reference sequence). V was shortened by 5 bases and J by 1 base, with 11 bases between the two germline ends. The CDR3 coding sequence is TGTGCCAGTAGTTCAACAGGGAGAACTAATGAAAAACTGTTTTTT. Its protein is CASSSTGRTNEKLFF.

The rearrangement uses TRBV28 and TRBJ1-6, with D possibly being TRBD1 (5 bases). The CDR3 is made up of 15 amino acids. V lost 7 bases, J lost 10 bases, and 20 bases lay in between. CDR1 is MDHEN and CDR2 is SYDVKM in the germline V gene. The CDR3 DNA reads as TGTGCCAGCATCCCTTCCAGGGCTCCAAGCTCACCCCTCCACTTT. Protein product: CASIPSRAPSSPLHF.

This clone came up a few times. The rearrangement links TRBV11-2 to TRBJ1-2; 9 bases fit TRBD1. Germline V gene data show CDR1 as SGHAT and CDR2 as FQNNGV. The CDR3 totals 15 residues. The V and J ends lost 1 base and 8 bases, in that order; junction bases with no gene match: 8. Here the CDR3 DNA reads TGTGCCAGCAGCTTAGCGCCGGGACAGGGCGGCGGCTACACCTTC. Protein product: CASSLAPGQGGGYTF.

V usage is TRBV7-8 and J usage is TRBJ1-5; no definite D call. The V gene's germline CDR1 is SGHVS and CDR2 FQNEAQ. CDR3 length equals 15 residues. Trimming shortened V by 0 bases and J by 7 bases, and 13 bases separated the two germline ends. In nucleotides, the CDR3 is TGTGCCAGCAGCTTAGCGGGCAGGCTAAGACAGCCCCAGCATTTT. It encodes CASSLAGRLRQPQHF.

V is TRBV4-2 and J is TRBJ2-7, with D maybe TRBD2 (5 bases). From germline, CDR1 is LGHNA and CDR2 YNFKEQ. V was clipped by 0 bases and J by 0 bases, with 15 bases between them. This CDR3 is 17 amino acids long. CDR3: CASSQDPGGRSSYEQYF. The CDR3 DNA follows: TGTGCCAGCAGCCAAGATCCTGGCGGGCGAAGCTCCTACGAGCAGTACTTC.

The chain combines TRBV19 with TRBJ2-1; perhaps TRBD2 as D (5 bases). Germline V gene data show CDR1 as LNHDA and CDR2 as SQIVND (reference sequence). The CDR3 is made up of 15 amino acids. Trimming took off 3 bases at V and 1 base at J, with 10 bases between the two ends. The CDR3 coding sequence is TGTGCCAGTAGTATTGAGGGTAGTTCCTACAATGAGCAGTTCTTC. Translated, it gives CASSIEGSSYNEQFF.

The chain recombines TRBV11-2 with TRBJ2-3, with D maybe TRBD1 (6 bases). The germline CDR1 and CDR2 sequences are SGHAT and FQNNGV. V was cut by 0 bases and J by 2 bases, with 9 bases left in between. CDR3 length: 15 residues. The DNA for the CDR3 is TGTGCCAGCAGCTTAGATCAGGGACACACAGATACGCAGTATTTT. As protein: CASSLDQGHTDTQYF.

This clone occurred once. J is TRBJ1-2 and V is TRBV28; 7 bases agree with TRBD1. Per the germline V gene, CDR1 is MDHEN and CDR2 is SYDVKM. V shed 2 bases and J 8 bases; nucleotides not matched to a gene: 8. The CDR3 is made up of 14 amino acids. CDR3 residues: CASSLRQPGGGYTF. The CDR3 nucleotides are TGTGCCAGCAGTTTAAGGCAGCCAGGGGGGGGCTACACCTTC.

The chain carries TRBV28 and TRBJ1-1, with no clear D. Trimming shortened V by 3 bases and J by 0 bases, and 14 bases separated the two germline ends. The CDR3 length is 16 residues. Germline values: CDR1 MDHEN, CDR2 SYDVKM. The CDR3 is CASSFPGIPLNTEAFF. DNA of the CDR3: TGTGCCAGCAGTTTCCCAGGAATACCTTTGAACACTGAAGCTTTCTTT.

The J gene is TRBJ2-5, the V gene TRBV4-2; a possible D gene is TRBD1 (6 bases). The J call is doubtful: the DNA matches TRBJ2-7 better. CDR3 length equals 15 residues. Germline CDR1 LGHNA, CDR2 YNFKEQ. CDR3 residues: CASSHQQGILDEQYF. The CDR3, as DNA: TGTGCCAGCAGCCACCAACAGGGTATCCTTGACGAGCAGTACTTC.

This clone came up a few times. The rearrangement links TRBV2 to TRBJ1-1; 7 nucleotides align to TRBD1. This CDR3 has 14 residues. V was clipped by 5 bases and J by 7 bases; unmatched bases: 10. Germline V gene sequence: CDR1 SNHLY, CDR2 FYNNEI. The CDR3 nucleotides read TGTGCCAGCAGTAGGGGGAAGGGGGCTGGTGAAGCTTTCTTT. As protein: CASSRGKGAGEAFF.

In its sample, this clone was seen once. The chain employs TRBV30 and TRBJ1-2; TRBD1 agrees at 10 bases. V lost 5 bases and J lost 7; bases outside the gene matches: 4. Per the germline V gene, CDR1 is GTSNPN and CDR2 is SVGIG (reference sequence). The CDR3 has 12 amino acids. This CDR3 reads CAWVGTGAGYTF. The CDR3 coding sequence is TGTGCCTGGGTCGGGACAGGGGCTGGCTACACCTTC.

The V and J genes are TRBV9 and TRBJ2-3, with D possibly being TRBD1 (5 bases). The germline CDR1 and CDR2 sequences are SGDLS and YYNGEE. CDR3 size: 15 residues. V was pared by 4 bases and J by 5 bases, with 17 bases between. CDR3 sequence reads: CASSRQLRFGDTQYF. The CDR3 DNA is TGTGCCAGCAGCCGACAGCTCAGGTTTGGAGATACGCAGTATTTT.

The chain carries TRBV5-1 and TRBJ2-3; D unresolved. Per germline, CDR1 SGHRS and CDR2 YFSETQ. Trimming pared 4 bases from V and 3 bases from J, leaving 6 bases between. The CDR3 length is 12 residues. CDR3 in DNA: TGCGCCAGCAGCATCCTTACAGATACGCAGTATTTT. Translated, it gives CASSILTDTQYF.

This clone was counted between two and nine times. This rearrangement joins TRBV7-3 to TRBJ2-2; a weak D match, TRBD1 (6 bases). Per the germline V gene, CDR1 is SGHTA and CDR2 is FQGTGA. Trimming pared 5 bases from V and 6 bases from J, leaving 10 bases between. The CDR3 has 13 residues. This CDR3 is CASSPGEAGELFF. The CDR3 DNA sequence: TGTGCCAGCAGCCCAGGGGAAGCCGGGGAGCTGTTTTTT.

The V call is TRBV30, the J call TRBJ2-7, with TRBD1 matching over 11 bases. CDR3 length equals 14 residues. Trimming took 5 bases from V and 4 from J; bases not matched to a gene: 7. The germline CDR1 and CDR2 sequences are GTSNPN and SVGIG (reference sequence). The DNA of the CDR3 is TGTGCCTGGTCCCCCGGGACAGGGGGATACGAGCAGTACTTC. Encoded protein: CAWSPGTGGYEQYF.

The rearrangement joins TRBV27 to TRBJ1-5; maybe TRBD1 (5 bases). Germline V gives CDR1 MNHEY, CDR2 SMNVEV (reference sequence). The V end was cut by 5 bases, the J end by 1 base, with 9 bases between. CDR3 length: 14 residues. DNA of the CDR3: TGTGCCAGCAGTCAAGACAGAAGCAATCAGCCCCAGCATTTT. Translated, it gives CASSQDRSNQPQHF.

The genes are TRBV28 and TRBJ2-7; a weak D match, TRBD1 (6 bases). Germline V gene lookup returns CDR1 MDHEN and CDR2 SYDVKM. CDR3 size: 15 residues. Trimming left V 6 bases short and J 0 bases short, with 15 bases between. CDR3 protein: CASSGPQGRSYEQYF. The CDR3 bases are TGTGCCAGCAGCGGCCCACAGGGCCGCTCCTACGAGCAGTACTTC.

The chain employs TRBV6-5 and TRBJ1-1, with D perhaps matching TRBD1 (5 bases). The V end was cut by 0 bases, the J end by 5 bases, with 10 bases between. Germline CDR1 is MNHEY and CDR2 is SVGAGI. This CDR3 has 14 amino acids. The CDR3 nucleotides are TGTGCCAGCAGTTACTCAGGGGCAAGGACTGAAGCTTTCTTT. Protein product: CASSYSGARTEAFF.

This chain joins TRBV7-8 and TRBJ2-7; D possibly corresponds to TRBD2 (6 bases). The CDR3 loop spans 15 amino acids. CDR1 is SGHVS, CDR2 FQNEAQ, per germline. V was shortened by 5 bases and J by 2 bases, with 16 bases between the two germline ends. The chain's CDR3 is CASSPREDSPYEQYF. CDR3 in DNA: TGTGCCAGCAGCCCAAGGGAGGATTCCCCCTACGAGCAGTACTTC.

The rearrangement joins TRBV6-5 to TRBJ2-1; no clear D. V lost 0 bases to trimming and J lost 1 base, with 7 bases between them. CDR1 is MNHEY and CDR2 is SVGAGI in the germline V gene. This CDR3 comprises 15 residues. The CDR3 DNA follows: TGTGCCAGCAGTTACTCTGCAGAATCCTACAATGAGCAGTTCTTC. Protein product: CASSYSAESYNEQFF.

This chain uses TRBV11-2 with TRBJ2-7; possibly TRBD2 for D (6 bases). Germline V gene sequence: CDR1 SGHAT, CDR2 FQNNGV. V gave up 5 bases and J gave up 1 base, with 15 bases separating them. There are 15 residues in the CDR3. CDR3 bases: TGTGCCAGCAGCCCCGTGAGCGGGCTGTCCTACGAGCAGTACTTC. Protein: CASSPVSGLSYEQYF.

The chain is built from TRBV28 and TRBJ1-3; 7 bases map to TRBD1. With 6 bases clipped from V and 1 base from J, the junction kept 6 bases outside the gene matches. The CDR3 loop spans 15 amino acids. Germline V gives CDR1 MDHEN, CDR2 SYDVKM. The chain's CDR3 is CASSWDRKSGNTIYF. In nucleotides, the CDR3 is TGTGCCAGCAGCTGGGACAGAAAATCTGGAAACACCATATATTTT.

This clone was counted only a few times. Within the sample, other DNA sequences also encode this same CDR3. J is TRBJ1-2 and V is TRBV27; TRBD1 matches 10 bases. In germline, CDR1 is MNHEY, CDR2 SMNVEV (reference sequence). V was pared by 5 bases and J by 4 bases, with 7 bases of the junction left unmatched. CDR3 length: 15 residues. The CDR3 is CASSPPGQGFYGYTF. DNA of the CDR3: TGTGCCAGCAGTCCGCCGGGACAGGGGTTCTATGGCTACACCTTC.

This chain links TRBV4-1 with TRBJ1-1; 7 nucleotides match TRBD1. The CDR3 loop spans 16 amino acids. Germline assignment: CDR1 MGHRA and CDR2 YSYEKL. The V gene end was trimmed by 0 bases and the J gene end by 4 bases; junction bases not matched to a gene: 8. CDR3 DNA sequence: TGCGCCAGCAGCCAAGATAAGGGGGCTAAAGGCACTGAAGCTTTCTTT. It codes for CASSQDKGAKGTEAFF.

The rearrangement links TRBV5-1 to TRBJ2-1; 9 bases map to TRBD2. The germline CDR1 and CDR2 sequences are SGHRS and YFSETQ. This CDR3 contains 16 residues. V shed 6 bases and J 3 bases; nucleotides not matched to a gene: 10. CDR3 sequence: CASKRTGTSSYNEQFF. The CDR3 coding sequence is TGCGCCAGCAAAAGGACGGGGACTAGCAGCTACAATGAGCAGTTCTTC.